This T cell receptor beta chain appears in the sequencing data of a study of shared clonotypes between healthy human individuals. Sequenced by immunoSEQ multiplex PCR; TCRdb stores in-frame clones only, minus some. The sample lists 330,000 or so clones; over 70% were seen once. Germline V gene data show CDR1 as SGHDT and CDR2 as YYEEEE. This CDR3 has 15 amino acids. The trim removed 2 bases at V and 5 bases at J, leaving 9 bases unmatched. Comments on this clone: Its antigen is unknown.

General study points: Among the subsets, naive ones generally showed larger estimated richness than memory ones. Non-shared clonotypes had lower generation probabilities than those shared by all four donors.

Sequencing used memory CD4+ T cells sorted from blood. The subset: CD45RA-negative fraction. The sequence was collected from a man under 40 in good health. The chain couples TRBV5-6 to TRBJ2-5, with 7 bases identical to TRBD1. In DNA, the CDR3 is TGTGCCAGCAGCTTCGGGACAGTCTCCTTGGAGACCCAGTACTTC. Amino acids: CASSFGTVSLETQYF.